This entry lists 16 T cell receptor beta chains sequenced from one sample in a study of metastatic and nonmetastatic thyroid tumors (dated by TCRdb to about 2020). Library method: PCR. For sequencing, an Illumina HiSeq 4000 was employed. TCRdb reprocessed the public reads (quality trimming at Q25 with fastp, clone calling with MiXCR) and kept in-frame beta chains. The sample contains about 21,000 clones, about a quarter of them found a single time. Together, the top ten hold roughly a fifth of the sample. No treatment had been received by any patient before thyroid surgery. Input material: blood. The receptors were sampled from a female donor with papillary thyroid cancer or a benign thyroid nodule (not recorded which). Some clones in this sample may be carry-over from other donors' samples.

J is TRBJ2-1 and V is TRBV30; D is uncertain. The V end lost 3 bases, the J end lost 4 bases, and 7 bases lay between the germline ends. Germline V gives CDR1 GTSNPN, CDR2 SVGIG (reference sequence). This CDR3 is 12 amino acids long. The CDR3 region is CAWSQDYNEQFF. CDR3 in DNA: TGTGCCTGGAGCCAAGATTACAATGAGCAGTTCTTC.

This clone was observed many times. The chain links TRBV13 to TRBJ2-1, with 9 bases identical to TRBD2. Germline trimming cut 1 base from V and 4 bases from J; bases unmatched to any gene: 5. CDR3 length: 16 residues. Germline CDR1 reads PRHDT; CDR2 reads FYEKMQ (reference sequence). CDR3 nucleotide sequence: TGTGCCAGCAGCTTAGTCGGCCTAGCGGGGTACAATGAGCAGTTCTTC. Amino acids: CASSLVGLAGYNEQFF.

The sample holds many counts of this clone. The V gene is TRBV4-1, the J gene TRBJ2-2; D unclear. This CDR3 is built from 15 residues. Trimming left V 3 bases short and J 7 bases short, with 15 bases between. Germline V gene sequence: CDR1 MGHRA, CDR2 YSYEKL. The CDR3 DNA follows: TGCGCCAGCAGCCAGGTCCATTTGACGGACGGGGAGCTGTTTTTT. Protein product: CASSQVHLTDGELFF.

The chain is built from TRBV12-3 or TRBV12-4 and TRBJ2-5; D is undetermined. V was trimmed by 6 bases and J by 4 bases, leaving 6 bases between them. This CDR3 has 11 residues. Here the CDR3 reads CASSPGETQYF. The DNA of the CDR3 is TGTGCCAGCAGCCCTGGAGAGACCCAGTACTTC.

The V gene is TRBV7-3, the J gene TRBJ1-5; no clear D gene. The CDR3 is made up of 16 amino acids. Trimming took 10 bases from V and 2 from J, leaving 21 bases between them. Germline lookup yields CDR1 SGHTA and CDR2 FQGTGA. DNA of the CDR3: TGTGCCACCATCCCCCATGGGAGTGCCGGCAATCAGCCCCAGCATTTT. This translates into CATIPHGSAGNQPQHF.

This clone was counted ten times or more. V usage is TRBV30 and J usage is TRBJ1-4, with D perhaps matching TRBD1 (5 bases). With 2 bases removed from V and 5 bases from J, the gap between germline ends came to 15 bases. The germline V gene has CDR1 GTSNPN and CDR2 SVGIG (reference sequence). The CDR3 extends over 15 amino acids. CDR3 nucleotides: TGTGCCTGGAGTCGGCCCCTGGGGCGGAATGAAAAACTGTTTTTT. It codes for CAWSRPLGRNEKLFF.

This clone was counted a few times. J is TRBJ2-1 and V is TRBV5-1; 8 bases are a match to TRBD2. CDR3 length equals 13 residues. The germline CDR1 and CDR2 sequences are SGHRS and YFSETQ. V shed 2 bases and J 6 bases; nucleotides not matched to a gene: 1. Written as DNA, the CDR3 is TGCGCCAGCAGCTTCGGGACTAGCAATGAGCAGTTCTTC. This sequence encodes CASSFGTSNEQFF.

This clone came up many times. The CDR3 spells CASSYTSGTYNEQFF. CDR3 sequence (DNA): TGTGCCAGCAGCTACACTAGCGGGACCTACAATGAGCAGTTCTTC. The V gene is TRBV11-2, the J gene TRBJ2-1, with 10 bases identical to TRBD2. With 4 bases clipped from V and 2 bases from J, the junction kept 2 bases outside the gene matches. Germline V lookup: CDR1 SGHAT, CDR2 FQNNGV. The CDR3 sequence is 15 residues long. Combining the CDR3 with reference TRBV11-2 and TRBJ2-1 gives the whole variable domain EAGVAQSPRYKIIEKRQSVAFWCNPISGHATLYWYQQILGQGPKLLIQFQNNGVVDDSQLPKDRFSAERLKGVDSTLKIQPAKLEDSAVYLCASSYTSGTYNEQFFGPGTRLTVL.

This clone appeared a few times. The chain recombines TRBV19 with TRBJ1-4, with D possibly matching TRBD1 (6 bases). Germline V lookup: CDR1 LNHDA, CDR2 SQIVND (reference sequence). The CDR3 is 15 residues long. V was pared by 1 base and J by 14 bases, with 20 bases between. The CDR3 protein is CASSIGSSGGEILFF. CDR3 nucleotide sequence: TGTGCCAGTAGTATAGGAAGCTCGGGGGGCGAAATTCTGTTTTTT. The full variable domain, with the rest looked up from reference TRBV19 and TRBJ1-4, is DGGITQSPKYLFRKEGQNVTLSCEQNLNHDAMYWYRQDPGQGLRLIYYSQIVNDFQKGDIAEGYSVSREKKESFPLTVTSAQKNPTAFYLCASSIGSSGGEILFFGSGTQLSVL.

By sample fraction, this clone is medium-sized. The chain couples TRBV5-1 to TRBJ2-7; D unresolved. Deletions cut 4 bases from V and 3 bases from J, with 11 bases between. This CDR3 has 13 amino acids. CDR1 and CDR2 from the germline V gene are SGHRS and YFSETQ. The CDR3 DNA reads TGCGCCAGCAGCCAAGAAAGGGACTACGAGCAGTACTTC. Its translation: CASSQERDYEQYF.

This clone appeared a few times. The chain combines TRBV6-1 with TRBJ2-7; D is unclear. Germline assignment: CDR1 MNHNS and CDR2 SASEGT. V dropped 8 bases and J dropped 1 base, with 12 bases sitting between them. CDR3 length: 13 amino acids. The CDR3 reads CASRETPSYEQYF. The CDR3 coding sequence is TGTGCCAGCCGAGAAACGCCATCCTACGAGCAGTACTTC.

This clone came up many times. CDR3 in amino acids: CSAPGQPNTEAFF. DNA of the CDR3: TGCAGTGCTCCCGGACAGCCGAACACTGAAGCTTTCTTT. The chain joins TRBV20-1 to TRBJ1-1; possible D gene TRBD1, 6 bases. With 5 bases removed from V and 1 base from J, the gap between germline ends came to 11 bases. The CDR3 totals 13 residues. Germline V gene lookup returns CDR1 DFQATT and CDR2 SNEGSKA (reference sequence).

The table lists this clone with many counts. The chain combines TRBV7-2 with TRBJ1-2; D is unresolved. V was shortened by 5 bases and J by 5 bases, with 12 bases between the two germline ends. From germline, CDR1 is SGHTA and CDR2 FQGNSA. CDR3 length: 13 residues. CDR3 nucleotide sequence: TGTGCCAGCAGCCCGTTAAAGACTTATGGCTACACCTTC. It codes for CASSPLKTYGYTF.

The CDR3 is CASSTPDRAPSYWQYF. In DNA, the CDR3 is TGTGCCAGCAGTACGCCGGACAGGGCACCATCCTACTGGCAGTACTTC. The chain recombines TRBV28 with TRBJ2-7, with 8 bases fitting TRBD1. The CDR3 has 16 amino acids. Germline V CDR1 and CDR2: MDHEN, SYDVKM. V trimming: 5 bases; J trimming: 9 bases; junction bases outside the gene matches: 18. The full variable domain, rest sourced from reference TRBV28 and TRBJ2-7, is DVKVTQSSRYLVKRTGEKVFLECVQDMDHENMFWYRQDPGLGLRLIYFSYDVKMKEKGDIPEGYSVSREKKERFSLILESASTNQTSMYLCASSTPDRAPSYWQYFGPGTRLTVT.

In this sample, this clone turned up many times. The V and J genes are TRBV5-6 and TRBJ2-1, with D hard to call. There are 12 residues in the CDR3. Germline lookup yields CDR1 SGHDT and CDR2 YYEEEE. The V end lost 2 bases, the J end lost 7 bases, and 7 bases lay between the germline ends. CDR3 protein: CASSFFENEQFF. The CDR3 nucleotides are TGTGCCAGCAGCTTCTTTGAGAATGAGCAGTTCTTC.

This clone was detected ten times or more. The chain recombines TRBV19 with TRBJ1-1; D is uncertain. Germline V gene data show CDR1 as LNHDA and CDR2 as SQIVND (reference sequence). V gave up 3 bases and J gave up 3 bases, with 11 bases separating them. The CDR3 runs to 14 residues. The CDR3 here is CASSIWTEHTEAFF. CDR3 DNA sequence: TGTGCCAGTAGTATTTGGACGGAGCACACTGAAGCTTTCTTT.